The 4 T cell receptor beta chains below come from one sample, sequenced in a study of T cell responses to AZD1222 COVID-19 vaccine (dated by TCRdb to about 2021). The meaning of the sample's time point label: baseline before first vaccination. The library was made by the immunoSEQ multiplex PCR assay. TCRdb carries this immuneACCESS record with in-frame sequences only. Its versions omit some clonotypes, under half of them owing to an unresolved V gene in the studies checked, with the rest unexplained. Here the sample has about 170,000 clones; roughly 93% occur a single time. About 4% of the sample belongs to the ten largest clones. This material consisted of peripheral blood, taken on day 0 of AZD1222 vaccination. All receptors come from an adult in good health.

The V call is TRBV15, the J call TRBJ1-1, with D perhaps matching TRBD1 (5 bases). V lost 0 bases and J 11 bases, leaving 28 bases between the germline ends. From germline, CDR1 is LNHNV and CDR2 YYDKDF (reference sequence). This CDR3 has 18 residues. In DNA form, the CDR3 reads TGTGCCACCAGCAGAGAGCGTAGGAGATTCCTTAGATTGGGGACGGCTTTCTTT. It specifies CATSRERRRFLRLGTAFF.

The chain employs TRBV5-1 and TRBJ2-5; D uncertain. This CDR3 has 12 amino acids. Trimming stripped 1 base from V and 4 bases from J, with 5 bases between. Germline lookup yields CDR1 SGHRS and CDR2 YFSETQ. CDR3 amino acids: CASSLIGETQYF. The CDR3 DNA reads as TGCGCCAGCAGCTTGATTGGAGAGACCCAGTACTTC.

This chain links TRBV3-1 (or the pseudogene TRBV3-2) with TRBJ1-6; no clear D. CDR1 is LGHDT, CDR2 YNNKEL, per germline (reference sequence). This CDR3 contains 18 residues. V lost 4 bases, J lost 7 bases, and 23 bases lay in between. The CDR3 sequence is CASSLNTGARSANSPLHF. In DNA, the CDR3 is TGTGCCAGCAGCCTAAATACGGGAGCAAGGTCCGCCAATTCACCCCTCCACTTT.

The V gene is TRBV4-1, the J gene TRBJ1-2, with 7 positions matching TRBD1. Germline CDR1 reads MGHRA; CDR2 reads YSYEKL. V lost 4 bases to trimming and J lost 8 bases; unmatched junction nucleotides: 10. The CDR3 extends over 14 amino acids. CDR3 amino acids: CASSPATGSLGYTF. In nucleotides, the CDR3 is TGCGCCAGCAGCCCCGCGACAGGGTCCCTAGGCTACACCTTC.